In its sample, the clone carrying this TCR beta chain was seen a few times. What it binds is not known. PCR was performed using 60 Vbeta and 13 Jbeta primers. The repertoire was sequenced with immunoSEQ multiplex PCR; TCRdb's copy has only in-frame clones and lacks some. The repertoire includes about 120,000 clones, 17% of them detected once, and about 2.6% sits in the top ten. This entry comes from a study of cytomegalovirus exposure and HLA in healthy donors. Study results and caveats: Compared with the roughly 730-donor mean, an Asian-associated ancestry cluster reportedly had fewer N-insertions, according to a later analysis.

This receptor was identified in a female donor in good health and CMV-seropositive. Sequenced material: PBMCs.

This CDR3 reads CASRENYDGYTF. CDR3 nucleotide sequence: TGTGCCAGCAGAGAAAACTACGATGGCTACACCTTC. The chain couples TRBV2 to TRBJ1-2; D uncertain. The CDR3 extends over 12 amino acids. V was shortened by 6 bases and J by 6 bases, with 11 bases between the two germline ends. The germline V gene encodes CDR1 SNHLY and CDR2 FYNNEI.